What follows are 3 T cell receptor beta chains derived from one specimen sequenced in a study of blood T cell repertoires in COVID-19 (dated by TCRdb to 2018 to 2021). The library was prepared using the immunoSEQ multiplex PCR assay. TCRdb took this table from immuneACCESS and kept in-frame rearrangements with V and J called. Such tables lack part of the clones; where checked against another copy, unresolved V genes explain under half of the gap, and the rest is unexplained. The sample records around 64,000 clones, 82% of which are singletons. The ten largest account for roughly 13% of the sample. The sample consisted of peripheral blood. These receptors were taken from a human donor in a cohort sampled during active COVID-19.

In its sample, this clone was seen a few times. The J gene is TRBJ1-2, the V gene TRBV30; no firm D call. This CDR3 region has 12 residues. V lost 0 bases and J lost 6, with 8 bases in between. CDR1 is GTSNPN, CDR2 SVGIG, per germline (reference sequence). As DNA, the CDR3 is TGTGCCTGGAGTGTACAGCGGAATGGCTACACCTTC. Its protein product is CAWSVQRNGYTF.

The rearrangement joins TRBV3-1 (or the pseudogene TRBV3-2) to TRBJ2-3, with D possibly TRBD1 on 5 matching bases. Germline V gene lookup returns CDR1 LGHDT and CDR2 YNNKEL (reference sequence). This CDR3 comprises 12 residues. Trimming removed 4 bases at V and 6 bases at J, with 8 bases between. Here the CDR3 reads CASSPSGDTQYF. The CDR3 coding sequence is TGTGCCAGCAGCCCTTCAGGGGATACGCAGTATTTT.

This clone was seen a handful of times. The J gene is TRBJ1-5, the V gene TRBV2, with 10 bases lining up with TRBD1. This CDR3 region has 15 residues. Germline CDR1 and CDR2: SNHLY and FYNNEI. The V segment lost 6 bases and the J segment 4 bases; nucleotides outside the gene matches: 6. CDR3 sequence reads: CASRRQGAFNQPQHF. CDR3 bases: TGTGCCAGCAGACGACAGGGGGCCTTTAATCAGCCCCAGCATTTT.